This T cell receptor beta chain originates from a study of molecular identifiers for immune sequencing clone quantification. As previously described, bulk TCR libraries were made using listed TCR primers. MiXCR, applied by TCRdb to the PCR reads, yields one record per CDR3 protein. The sample records around 480,000 distinct CDR3 sequences, 25% being singletons. CDR1 is SQVTM, CDR2 ANQGSEA, per germline. V was trimmed by 2 bases and J by 2 bases, leaving 8 bases between them. The CDR3 spans 13 residues. Study-level results: Clone sizes that are highly expanded could be underestimated when identical TCR molecules share a barcode. Over 99% of effector molecules, but under 1% in naive cells, were held by clones with more than 20 RNA copies.

Isolation of naive CD8 T cells was achieved by sorting on a CD8+CD4-CCR7+CD45RA+ phenotype. This clonotype was found many times. Its specificity is not known. What was sequenced was naive CD8+ T cells from blood, with Jurkat cell RNA spiked in. Subset defined: FACS-sorted CD8+CD4-CCR7+CD45RA+ naive T cells. The rearrangement links TRBV29-1 to TRBJ2-3; D remains ambiguous. The origin of this receptor is a human donor in good health. Some libraries in this study had Jurkat cell RNA spiked in. This CDR3 reads CSVETGDTDTQYF. The CDR3 DNA is TGCAGCGTTGAAACGGGCGACACAGATACGCAGTATTTT.